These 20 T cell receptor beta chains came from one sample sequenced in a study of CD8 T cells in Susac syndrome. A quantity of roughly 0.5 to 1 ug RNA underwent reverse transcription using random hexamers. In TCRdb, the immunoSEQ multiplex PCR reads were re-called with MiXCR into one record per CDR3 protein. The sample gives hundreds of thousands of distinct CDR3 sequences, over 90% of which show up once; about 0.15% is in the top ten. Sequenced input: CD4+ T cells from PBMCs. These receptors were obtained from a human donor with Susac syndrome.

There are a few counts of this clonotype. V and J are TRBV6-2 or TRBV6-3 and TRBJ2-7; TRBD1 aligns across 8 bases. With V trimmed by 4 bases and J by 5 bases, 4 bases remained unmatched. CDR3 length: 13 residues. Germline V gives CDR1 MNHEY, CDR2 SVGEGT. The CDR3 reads CASSSVDRDEQYF. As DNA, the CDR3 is TGTGCCAGCAGTTCCGTGGACAGGGACGAGCAGTACTTC.

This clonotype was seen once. CDR3 loop: CASSRALAGNTGELFF. CDR3 sequence (DNA): TGCGCCAGCAGCAGGGCCCTAGCGGGTAACACCGGGGAGCTGTTTTTT. The chain joins TRBV5-1 to TRBJ2-2; 8 bases map to TRBD2. V was clipped by 4 bases and J by 2 bases; unmatched bases: 7. Germline V gene sequence: CDR1 SGHRS, CDR2 YFSETQ. CDR3 length equals 16 residues.

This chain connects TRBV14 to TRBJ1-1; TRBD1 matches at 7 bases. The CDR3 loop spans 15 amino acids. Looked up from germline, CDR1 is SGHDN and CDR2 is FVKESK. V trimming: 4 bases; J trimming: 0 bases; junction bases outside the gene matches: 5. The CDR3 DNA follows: TGTGCCAGCAGCCTGAGGACAGGACTGAACACTGAAGCTTTCTTT. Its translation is CASSLRTGLNTEAFF.

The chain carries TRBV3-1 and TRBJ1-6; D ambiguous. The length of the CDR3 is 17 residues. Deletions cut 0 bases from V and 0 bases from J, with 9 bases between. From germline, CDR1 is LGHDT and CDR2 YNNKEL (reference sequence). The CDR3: CASSQDAWDSYNSPLHF. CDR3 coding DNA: TGTGCCAGCAGCCAAGACGCATGGGACTCCTATAATTCACCCCTCCACTTT.

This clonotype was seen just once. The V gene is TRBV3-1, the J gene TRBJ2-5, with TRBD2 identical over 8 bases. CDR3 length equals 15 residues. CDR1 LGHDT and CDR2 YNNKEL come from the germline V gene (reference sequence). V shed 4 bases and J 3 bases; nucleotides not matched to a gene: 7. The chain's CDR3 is CASSRHSGAEETQYF. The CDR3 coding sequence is TGTGCCAGCAGCCGGCATAGCGGGGCCGAAGAGACCCAGTACTTC.

CDR3: CASSQVMGMNQPQHF. For the CDR3, the DNA is TGTGCCAGCAGCCAAGTCATGGGGATGAATCAGCCCCAGCATTTT. V and J are TRBV3-1 and TRBJ1-5, with D unresolved. The CDR3 runs to 15 residues. Germline V CDR1 and CDR2: LGHDT, YNNKEL (reference sequence). V lost 1 base, J lost 4 bases, and 11 bases lay in between.

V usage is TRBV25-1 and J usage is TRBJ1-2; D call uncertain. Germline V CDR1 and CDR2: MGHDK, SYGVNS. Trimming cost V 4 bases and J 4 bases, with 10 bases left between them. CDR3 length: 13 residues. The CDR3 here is CASSANGGYGYTF. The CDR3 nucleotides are TGTGCCAGCAGTGCAAACGGAGGCTATGGCTACACCTTC.

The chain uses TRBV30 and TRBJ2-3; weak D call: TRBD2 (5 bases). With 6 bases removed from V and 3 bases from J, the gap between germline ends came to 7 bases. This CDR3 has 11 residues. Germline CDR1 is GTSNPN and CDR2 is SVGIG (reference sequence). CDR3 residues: CACPGTDTQYF. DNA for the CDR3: TGTGCCTGCCCGGGGACAGATACGCAGTATTTT. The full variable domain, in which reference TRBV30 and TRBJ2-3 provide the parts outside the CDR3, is SQTIHQWPATLVQPVGSPLSLECTVEGTSNPNLYWYRQAAGRGLQLLFYSVGIGQISSEVPQNLSASRPQDRQFILSSKKLLLSDSGFYLCACPGTDTQYFGPGTRLTVL.

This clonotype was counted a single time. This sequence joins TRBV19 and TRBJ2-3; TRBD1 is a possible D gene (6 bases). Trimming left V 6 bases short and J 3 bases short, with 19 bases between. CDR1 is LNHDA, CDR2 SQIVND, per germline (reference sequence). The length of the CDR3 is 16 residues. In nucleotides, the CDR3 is TGTGCCAGTAGGACCGGGACATATACGTATACAGATACGCAGTATTTT. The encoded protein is CASRTGTYTYTDTQYF.

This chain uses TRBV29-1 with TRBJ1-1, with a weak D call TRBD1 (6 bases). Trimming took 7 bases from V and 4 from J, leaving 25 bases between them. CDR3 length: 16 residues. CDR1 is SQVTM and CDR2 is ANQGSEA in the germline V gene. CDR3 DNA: TGCAGCGCCTGCTGGTGGCGCGCGGGGGGCGTCACTGAAGCTTTCTTT. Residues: CSACWWRAGGVTEAFF.

CDR3 protein: CSGKRKGKGSYNEQFF. CDR3 DNA sequence: TGCAGTGGAAAGCGGAAGGGGAAAGGCTCCTACAATGAGCAGTTCTTC. The rearrangement links TRBV20-1 to TRBJ2-1; either TRBD1 or TRBD2 may fit D (5 bases each). The V end was cut by 7 bases, the J end by 0 bases, with 19 bases between. The germline CDR1 and CDR2 sequences are DFQATT and SNEGSKA (reference sequence). The CDR3 consists of 16 residues.

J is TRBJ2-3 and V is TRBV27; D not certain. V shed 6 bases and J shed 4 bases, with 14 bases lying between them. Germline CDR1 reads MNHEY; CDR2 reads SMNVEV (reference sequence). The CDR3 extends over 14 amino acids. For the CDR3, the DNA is TGTGCCAGCAGCGACTTGAAACGTCCAGATACGCAGTATTTT. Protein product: CASSDLKRPDTQYF.

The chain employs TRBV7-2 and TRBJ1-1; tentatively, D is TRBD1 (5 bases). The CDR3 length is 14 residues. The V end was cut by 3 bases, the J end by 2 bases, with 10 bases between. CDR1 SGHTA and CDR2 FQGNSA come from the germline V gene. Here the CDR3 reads CASSFEGDNTEAFF. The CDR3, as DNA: TGTGCCAGCAGCTTTGAAGGGGACAACACTGAAGCTTTCTTT.

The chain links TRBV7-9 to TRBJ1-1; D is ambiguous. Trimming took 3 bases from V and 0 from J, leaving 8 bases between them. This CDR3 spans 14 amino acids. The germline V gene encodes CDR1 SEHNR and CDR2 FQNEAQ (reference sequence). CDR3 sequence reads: CASSFGRLNTEAFF. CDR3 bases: TGTGCCAGCAGCTTCGGACGGTTGAACACTGAAGCTTTCTTT.

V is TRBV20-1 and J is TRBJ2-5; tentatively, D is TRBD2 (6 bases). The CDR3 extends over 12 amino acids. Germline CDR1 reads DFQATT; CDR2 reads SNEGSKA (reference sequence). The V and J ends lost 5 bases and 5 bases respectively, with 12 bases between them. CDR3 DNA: TGCAGTGCTGGGCGGGGCCAGGAGACCCAGTACTTC. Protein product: CSAGRGQETQYF.

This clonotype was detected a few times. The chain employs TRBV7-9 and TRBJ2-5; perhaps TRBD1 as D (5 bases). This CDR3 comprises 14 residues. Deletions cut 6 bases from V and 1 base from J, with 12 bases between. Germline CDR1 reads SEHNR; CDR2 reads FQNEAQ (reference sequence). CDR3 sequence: CASSFRQLQETQYF. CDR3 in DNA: TGTGCCAGCAGTTTTCGACAGCTCCAAGAGACCCAGTACTTC.

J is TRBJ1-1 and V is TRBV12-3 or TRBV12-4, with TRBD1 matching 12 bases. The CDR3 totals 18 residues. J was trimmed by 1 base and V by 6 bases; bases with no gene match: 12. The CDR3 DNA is TGTGCCAGCAGCACCGGGACAGGGGGCGCGGGGGGGAACACTGAAGCTTTCTTT. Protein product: CASSTGTGGAGGNTEAFF.

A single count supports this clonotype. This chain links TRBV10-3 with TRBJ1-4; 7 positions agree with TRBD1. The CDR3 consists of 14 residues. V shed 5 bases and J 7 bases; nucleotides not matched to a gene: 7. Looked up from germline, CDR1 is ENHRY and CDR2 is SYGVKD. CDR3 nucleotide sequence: TGTGCCATCAGTAAACAGGGGAGTAGTGAAAAACTGTTTTTT. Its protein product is CAISKQGSSEKLFF.

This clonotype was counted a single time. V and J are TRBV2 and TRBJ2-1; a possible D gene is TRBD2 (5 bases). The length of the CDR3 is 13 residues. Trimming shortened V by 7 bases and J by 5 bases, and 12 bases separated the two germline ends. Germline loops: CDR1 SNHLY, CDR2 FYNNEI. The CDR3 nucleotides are TGTGCCAGCATGGAGAGGACTGACAATGAGCAGTTCTTC. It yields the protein CASMERTDNEQFF.

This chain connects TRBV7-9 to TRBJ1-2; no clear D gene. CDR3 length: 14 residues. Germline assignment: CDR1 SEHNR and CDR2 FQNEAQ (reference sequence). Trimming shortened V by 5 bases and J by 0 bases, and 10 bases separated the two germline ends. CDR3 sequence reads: CASSPGETNYGYTF. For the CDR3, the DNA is TGTGCCAGCAGCCCGGGTGAGACTAACTATGGCTACACCTTC.